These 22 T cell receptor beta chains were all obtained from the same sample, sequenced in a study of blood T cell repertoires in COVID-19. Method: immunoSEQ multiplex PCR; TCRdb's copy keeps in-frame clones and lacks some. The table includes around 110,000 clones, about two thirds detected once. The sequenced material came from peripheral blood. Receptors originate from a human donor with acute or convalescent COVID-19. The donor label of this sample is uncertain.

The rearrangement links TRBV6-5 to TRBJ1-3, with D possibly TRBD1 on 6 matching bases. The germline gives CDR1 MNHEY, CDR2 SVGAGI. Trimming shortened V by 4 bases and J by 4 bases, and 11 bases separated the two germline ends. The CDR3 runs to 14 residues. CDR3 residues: CASSSFDRGNTIYF. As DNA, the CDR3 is TGTGCCAGCAGTTCCTTCGACAGGGGAAACACCATATATTTT.

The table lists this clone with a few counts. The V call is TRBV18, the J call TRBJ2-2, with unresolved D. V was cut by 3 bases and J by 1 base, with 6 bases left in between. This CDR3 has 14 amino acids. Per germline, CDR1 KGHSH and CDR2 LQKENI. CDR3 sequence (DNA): TGTGCCAGCTCACCTCCAGTGAACACCGGGGAGCTGTTTTTT. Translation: CASSPPVNTGELFF.

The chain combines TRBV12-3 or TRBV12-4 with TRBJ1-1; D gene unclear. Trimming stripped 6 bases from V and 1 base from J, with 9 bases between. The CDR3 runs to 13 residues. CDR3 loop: CASSVQQNTEAFF. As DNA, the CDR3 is TGTGCCAGCAGCGTACAGCAGAACACTGAAGCTTTCTTT.

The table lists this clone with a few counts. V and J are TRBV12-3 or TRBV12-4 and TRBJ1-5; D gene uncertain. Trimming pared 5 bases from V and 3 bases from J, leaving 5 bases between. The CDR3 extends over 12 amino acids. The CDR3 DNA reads TGTGCCAGCAGTGCGAACAATCAGCCCCAGCATTTT. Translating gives CASSANNQPQHF.

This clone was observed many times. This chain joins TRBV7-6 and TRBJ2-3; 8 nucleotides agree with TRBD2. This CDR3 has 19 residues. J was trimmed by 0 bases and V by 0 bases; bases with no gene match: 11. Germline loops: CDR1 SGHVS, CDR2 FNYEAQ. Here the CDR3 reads CASSLASGAGLPSTDTQYF. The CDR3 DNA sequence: TGTGCCAGCAGCTTAGCTAGCGGGGCAGGGCTACCAAGCACAGATACGCAGTATTTT.

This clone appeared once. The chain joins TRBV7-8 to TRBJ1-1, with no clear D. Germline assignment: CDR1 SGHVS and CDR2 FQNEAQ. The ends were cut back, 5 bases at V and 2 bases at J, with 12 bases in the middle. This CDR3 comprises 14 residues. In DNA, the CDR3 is TGTGCCAGCAGCAACCTTGGGCCTAACACTGAAGCTTTCTTT. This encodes CASSNLGPNTEAFF.

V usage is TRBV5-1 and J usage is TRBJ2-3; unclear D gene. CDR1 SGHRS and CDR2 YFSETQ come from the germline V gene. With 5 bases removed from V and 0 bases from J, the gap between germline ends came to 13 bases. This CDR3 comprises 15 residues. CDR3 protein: CASSQQATSTDTQYF. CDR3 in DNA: TGCGCCAGCAGTCAGCAGGCAACCAGCACAGATACGCAGTATTTT.

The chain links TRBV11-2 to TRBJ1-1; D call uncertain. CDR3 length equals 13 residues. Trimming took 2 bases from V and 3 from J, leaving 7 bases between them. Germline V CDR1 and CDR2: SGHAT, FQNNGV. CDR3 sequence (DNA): TGTGCCAGCAGCTTAACACCTTACACTGAAGCTTTCTTT. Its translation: CASSLTPYTEAFF.

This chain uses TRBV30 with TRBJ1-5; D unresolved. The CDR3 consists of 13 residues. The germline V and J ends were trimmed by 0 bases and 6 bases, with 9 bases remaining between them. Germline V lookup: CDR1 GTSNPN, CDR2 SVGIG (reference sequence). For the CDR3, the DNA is TGTGCCTGGAGTGTTGCCGGGATTCAGCCCCAGCATTTT. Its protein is CAWSVAGIQPQHF.

For the CDR3, the DNA is TGTGCCAGCAGCCCCGGACAGCCTAGCAATCAGCCCCAGCATTTT. Translation: CASSPGQPSNQPQHF. J is TRBJ1-5 and V is TRBV12-1; the table's D gene call, TRBD1, was not cross checked with the DNA. TRBV12-1 is a known pseudogene. The CDR3 consists of 15 residues.

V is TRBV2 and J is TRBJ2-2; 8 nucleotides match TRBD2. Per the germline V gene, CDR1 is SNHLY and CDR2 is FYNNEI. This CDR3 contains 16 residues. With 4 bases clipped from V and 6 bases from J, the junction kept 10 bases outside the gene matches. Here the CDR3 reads CASSVRSSGGSGELFF. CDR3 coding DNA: TGTGCCAGCAGTGTGCGGTCGAGCGGGGGATCCGGGGAGCTGTTTTTT.

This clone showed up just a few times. CDR3 in amino acids: CASSVDPRARLVRTGELFF. Here the CDR3 DNA reads TGTGCCAGCAGCGTAGACCCCAGGGCACGGCTGGTAAGGACCGGGGAGCTGTTTTTT. This chain uses TRBV9 with TRBJ2-2; a weak D match, TRBD1 (5 bases). The CDR3 is 19 amino acids. The germline CDR1 and CDR2 sequences are SGDLS and YYNGEE. Deletions cut 0 bases from V and 5 bases from J, with 23 bases between.

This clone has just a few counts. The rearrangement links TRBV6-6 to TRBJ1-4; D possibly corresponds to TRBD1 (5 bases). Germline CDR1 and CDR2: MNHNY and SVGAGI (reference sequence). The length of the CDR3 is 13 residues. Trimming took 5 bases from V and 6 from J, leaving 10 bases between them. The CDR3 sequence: CASSMGGYEKLFF. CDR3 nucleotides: TGTGCCAGCAGTATGGGGGGATATGAAAAACTGTTTTTT.

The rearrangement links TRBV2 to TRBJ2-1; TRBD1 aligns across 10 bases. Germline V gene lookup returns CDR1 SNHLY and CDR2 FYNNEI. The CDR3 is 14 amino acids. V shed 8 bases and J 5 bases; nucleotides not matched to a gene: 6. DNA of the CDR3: TGTGCCAGCGCCCGGGACAGGGGAAACAATGAGCAGTTCTTC. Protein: CASARDRGNNEQFF. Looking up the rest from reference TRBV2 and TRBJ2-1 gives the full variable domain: EPEVTQTPSHQVTQMGQEVILRCVPISNHLYFYWYRQILGQKVEFLVSFYNNEISEKSEIFDDQFSVERPDGSNFTLKIRSTKLEDSAMYFCASARDRGNNEQFFGPGTRLTVL.

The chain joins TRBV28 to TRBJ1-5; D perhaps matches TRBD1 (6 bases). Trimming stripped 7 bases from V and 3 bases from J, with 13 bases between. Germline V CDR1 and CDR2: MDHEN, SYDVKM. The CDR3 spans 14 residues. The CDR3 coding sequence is TGTGCCAGCACCCCGGACAGTGCCAATCAGCCCCAGCATTTT. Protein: CASTPDSANQPQHF.

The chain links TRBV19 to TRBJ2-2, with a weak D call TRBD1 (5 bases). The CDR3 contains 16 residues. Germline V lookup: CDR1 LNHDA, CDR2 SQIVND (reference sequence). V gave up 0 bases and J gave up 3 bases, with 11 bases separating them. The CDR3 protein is CASSIDARAYTGELFF. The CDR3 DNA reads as TGTGCCAGTAGTATAGATGCCAGGGCCTACACCGGGGAGCTGTTTTTT.

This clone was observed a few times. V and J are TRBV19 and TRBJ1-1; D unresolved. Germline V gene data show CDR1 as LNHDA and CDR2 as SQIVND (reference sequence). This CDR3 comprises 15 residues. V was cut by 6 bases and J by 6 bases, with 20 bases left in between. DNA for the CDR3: TGTGCCAGTAGCCCCGACACGAGTAGGATGGCTGAAGCTTTCTTT. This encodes CASSPDTSRMAEAFF.

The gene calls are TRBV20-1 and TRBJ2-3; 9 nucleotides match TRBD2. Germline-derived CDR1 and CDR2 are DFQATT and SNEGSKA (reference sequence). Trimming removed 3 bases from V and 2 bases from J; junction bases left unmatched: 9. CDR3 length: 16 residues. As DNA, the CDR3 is TGCAGTGCTAGTGTAAATATAGCGGGGGACACAGATACGCAGTATTTT. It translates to CSASVNIAGDTDTQYF.

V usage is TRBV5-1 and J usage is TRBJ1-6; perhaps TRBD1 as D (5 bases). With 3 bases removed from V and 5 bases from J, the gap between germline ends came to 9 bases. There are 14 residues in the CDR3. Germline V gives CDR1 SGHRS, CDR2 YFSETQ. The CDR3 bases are TGCGCCAGCAGCTCAGGACACCATAATTCACCCCTCCACTTT. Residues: CASSSGHHNSPLHF.

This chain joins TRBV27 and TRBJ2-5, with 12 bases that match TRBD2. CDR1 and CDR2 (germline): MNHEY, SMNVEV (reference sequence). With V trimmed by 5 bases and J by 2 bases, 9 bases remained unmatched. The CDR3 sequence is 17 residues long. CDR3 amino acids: CASSPPSGGAMQETQYF. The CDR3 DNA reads TGTGCCAGCAGTCCTCCTAGCGGGGGGGCTATGCAAGAGACCCAGTACTTC.

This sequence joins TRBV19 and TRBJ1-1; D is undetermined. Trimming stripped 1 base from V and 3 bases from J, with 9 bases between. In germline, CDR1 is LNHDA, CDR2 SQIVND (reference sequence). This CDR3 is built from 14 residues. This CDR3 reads CASSIGGGHTEAFF. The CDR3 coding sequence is TGTGCCAGTAGTATAGGAGGAGGGCACACTGAAGCTTTCTTT. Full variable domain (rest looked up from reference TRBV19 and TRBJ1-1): DGGITQSPKYLFRKEGQNVTLSCEQNLNHDAMYWYRQDPGQGLRLIYYSQIVNDFQKGDIAEGYSVSREKKESFPLTVTSAQKNPTAFYLCASSIGGGHTEAFFGQGTRLTVV.

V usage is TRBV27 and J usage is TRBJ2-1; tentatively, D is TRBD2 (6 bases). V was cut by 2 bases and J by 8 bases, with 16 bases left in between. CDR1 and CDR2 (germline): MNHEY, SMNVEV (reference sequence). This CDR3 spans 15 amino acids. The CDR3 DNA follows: TGTGCCAGCAGTTTAAATCTGCCGGGGGTTCATGAGCAGTTCTTC. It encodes CASSLNLPGVHEQFF.